These 15 T cell receptor beta chains originate from one sample sequenced in a study of T-cell reconstitution after alpha-beta-depleted transplantation in children (dated by TCRdb to the mid-2010s). The method behind the library was PCR. The sequencing machine was an Illumina HiSeq 2500. Molecular barcoding was employed in the preparation of TCR libraries, with unique molecular identifiers being used to normalize TCRbeta repertoire quantification. TCRdb reprocessing: public reads trimmed at Q25 with fastp, clones called with MiXCR, in-frame beta chains kept. Rows are combined by CDR3 protein, so each entry shows the most common genes and DNA. This sample has roughly 500,000 distinct CDR3 sequences in its table, and around a third of those were observed once. The top ten hold 2% to 3% of the sample. This specimen was PBMCs from the stem cell graft donor, taken from the stem cell graft. The source is a human donor who donated a stem cell graft to a child with aplastic anemia.

In its sample, this clonotype was seen a few times. The chain couples TRBV6-1 to TRBJ2-2, with D perhaps TRBD2 (5 bases). The germline V gene encodes CDR1 MNHNS and CDR2 SASEGT. V was clipped by 6 bases and J by 2 bases, with 10 bases between them. The CDR3 totals 14 residues. The chain's CDR3 is CASSVPGNTGELFF. Written as DNA, the CDR3 is TGTGCCAGCAGCGTCCCGGGAAACACCGGGGAGCTGTTTTTT.

At least ten counts were recorded for this clonotype. This rearrangement joins TRBV12-3 or TRBV12-4 to TRBJ2-7, with 9 nucleotides matching TRBD2. This CDR3 comprises 15 residues. After removal of 3 bases from V and 0 bases from J, the junction contained 3 bases not matched to a gene. The CDR3 region is CASSFGSGSSYEQYF. CDR3 DNA: TGTGCCAGCAGTTTCGGTAGCGGGAGCTCCTACGAGCAGTACTTC.

The rearrangement uses TRBV12-3 or TRBV12-4 and TRBJ2-3, with D unclear. Trimming pared 3 bases from V and 5 bases from J, leaving 9 bases between. This CDR3 has 13 amino acids. CDR3 sequence: CASSFPARDTQYF. CDR3 DNA: TGTGCCAGCAGTTTCCCGGCACGAGATACGCAGTATTTT.

Only a few counts were recorded for this clonotype. The chain joins TRBV5-4 to TRBJ1-2; D is possibly TRBD1 (5 bases). The CDR3 spans 14 residues. Trimming left V 4 bases short and J 4 bases short, with 14 bases between. Germline values: CDR1 SGHNT, CDR2 YYREEE (reference sequence). The CDR3 DNA reads as TGTGCCAGCAGCATCCCGGGACTGATCTATGGCTACACCTTC. Its protein product is CASSIPGLIYGYTF.

This clonotype has a handful of counts. The CDR3 DNA is TGTGCCAGCTCACCACCCGCGACTAGCCGGACAGATACGCAGTATTTT. Amino acid sequence: CASSPPATSRTDTQYF. The chain has TRBV18 and TRBJ2-3; the match to TRBD2 covers 7 bases. Germline values: CDR1 KGHSH, CDR2 LQKENI. This CDR3 region has 16 residues. The J segment lost 3 bases and the V segment lost 0 bases, leaving 6 bases of the junction unmatched.

The gene calls are TRBV4-3 and TRBJ2-7, with D possibly being TRBD1 (5 bases). This CDR3 contains 14 residues. Germline CDR1 LGHNA, CDR2 YSLEER. V lost 3 bases, J lost 5 bases, and 14 bases lay in between. CDR3 amino acids: CASSQDQGINEQYF. DNA of the CDR3: TGCGCCAGCAGCCAGGACCAGGGAATCAACGAGCAGTACTTC.

The chain joins TRBV15 to TRBJ1-6; 8 bases align to TRBD1. Germline-derived CDR1 and CDR2 are LNHNV and YYDKDF (reference sequence). V dropped 5 bases and J dropped 7; count of bases not matched to a gene: 4. This CDR3 is built from 14 residues. DNA for the CDR3: TGTGCCACCAGCCCCCGGACAGGGAATTCACCCCTCCACTTT. Translating gives CATSPRTGNSPLHF. Based on the CDR3 plus reference TRBV15 and TRBJ1-6, the full variable domain is DAMVIQNPRYQVTQFGKPVTLSCSQTLNHNVMYWYQQKSSQAPKLLFHYYDKDFNNEADTPDNFQSRRPNTSFCFLDIRSPGLGDTAMYLCATSPRTGNSPLHFGNGTRLTVT.

The CDR3 DNA reads as TGCAGCGTTGAGGACAGGGCGAACACTGAAGCTTTCTTT. It encodes CSVEDRANTEAFF. The J gene is TRBJ1-1, the V gene TRBV29-1; 8 bases line up with TRBD1. In germline, CDR1 is SQVTM, CDR2 ANQGSEA. After removal of 3 bases from V and 1 base from J, the junction contained 1 base not matched to a gene. The CDR3 has 13 residues.

This clonotype has just a few counts. V and J are TRBV7-3 and TRBJ2-7; no firm D call. The ends were cut back, 1 base at V and 5 bases at J, with 9 bases in the middle. Germline V gene sequence: CDR1 SGHTA, CDR2 FQGTGA. The CDR3 consists of 13 residues. Written as DNA, the CDR3 is TGTGCCAGCAGCTTAAGCTCTGGGAACGAGCAGTACTTC. Protein product: CASSLSSGNEQYF.

The rearrangement joins TRBV20-1 to TRBJ2-7, with D perhaps given as TRBD1 or TRBD2 (5 bases each). Germline CDR1 DFQATT, CDR2 SNEGSKA (reference sequence). This CDR3 spans 14 amino acids. The CDR3 coding sequence is TGCAGAGCCAACACCGGGACGCAAACCTACGAGCAGTACTTC. This gives the protein CRANTGTQTYEQYF.

In regard to this clonotype: One end of the junction fails to match germline, which may point to a read error. The rearrangement uses TRBV18 and TRBJ1-1; tentatively, D is TRBD1 (5 bases). The CDR3 is 15 residues long. Germline V gene data show CDR1 as KGHSH and CDR2 as LQKENI. The CDR3 region is CSSSPSGTVNTEAFF. CDR3 sequence (DNA): TGTTCCAGCTCACCCTCCGGGACGGTGAACACTGAAGCTTTCTTT. The full variable domain, with the rest looked up from reference TRBV18 and TRBJ1-1, is NAGVMQNPRHLVRRRGQEARLRCSPMKGHSHVYWYRQLPEEGLKFMVYLQKENIIDESGMPKERFSAEFPKEGPSILRIQQVVRGDSAAYFCSSSPSGTVNTEAFFGQGTRLTVV.

A note on this clonotype: The junction departs from the called germline gene at one end, perhaps through a read error. V gene TRBV7-3 combines with J gene TRBJ1-1; unclear D gene. Per the germline V gene, CDR1 is SGHTA and CDR2 is FQGTGA. The CDR3 contains 13 residues. The CDR3 DNA reads as TGTGCCAGCAGCTTAACGCAGAACGCTGAAGCTTTCTTT. It is translated as CASSLTQNAEAFF. The full variable domain, with the rest looked up from reference TRBV7-3 and TRBJ1-1, is GAGVSQTPSNKVTEKGKYVELRCDPISGHTALYWYRQSLGQGPEFLIYFQGTGAADDSGLPNDRFFAVRPEGSVSTLKIQRTERGDSAVYLCASSLTQNAEAFFGQGTRLTVV.

This clonotype appeared a few times. The V gene is TRBV5-4, the J gene TRBJ2-2, with 13 bases identical to TRBD2. The length of the CDR3 is 19 residues. The junction had 11 bases not matched to a gene; V was cut back by 0 bases and J by 6 bases. Germline V gene sequence: CDR1 SGHNT, CDR2 YYREEE (reference sequence). This chain's CDR3 is CASSLEGLAGVVAPGELFF. The CDR3 coding sequence is TGTGCCAGCAGCTTGGAAGGACTAGCGGGAGTGGTAGCTCCCGGGGAGCTGTTTTTT.

This chain joins TRBV6-5 and TRBJ1-4; D gene unclear. The germline gives CDR1 MNHEY, CDR2 SVGAGI. V was trimmed by 2 bases and J by 8 bases, leaving 15 bases between them. The CDR3 totals 15 residues. In nucleotides, the CDR3 is TGTGCCAGCAGTTACGGTTCAGCCGACGCCGAAAAACTGTTTTTT. Translated: CASSYGSADAEKLFF.

The chain is built from TRBV20-1 and TRBJ2-5, with 12 positions matching TRBD2. The germline V gene encodes CDR1 DFQATT and CDR2 SNEGSKA (reference sequence). The CDR3 runs to 16 residues. The trim removed 3 bases at V and 6 bases at J, leaving 11 bases unmatched. The CDR3 sequence is CSASLSTSGSGKTQYF. CDR3 bases: TGCAGTGCTAGTCTCTCGACTAGCGGGAGTGGGAAGACCCAGTACTTC.